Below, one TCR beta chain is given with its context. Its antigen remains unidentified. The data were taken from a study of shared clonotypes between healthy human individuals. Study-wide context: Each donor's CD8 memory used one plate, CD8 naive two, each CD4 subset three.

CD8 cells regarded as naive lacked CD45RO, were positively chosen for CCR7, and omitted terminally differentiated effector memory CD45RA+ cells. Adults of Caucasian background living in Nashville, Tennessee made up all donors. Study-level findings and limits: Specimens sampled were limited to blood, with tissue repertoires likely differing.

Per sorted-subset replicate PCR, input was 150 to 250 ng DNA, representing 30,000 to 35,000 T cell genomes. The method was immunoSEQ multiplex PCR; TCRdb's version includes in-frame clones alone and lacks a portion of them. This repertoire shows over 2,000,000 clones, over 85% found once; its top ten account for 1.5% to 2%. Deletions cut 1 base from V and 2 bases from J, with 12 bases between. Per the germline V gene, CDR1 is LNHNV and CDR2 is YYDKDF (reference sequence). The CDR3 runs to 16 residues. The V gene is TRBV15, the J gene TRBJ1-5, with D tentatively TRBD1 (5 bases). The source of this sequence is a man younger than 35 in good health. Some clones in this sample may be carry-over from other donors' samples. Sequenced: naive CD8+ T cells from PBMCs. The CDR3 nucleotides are TGTGCCACCAGCAGAGGTCGGACATCGGGCAATCAGCCCCAGCATTTT. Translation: CATSRGRTSGNQPQHF.